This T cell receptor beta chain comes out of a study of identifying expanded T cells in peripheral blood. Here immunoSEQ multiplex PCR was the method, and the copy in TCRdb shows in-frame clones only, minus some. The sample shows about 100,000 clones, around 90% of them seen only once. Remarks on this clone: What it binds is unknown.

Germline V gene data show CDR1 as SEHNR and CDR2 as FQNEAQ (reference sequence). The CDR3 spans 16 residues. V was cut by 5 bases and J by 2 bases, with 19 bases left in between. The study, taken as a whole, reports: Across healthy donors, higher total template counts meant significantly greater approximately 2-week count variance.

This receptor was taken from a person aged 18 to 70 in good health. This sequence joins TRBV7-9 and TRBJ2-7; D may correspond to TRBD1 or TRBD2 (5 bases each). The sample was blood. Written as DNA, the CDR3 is TGTGCCAGCAGCCCCGATTATCGGGGCCCTACCTACGAGCAGTACTTC. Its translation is CASSPDYRGPTYEQYF.